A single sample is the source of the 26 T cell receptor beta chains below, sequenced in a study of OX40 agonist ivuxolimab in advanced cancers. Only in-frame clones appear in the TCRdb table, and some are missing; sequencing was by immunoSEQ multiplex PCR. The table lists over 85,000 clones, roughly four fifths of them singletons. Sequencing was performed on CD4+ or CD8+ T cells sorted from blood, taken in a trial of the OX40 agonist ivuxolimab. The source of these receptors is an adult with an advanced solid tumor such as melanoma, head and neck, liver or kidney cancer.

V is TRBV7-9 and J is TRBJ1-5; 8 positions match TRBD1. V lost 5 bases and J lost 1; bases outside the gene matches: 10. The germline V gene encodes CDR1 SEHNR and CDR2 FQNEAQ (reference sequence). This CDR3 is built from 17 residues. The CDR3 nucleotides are TGTGCCAGCAGCCATACTGACAGGGGCAGGAGCAATCAGCCCCAGCATTTT. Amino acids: CASSHTDRGRSNQPQHF.

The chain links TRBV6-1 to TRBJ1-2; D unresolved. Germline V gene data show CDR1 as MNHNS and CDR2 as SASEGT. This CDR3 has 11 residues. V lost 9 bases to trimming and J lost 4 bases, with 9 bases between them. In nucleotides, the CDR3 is TGTGCCAGTGGGGAAATCTATGGCTACACCTTC. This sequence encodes CASGEIYGYTF.

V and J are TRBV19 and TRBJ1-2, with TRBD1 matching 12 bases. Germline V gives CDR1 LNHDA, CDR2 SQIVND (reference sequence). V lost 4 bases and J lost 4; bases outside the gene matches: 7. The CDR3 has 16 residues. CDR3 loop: CASSRDRGRDGYGYTF. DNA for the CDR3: TGTGCCAGTAGTAGGGACAGGGGGCGCGACGGCTATGGCTACACCTTC.

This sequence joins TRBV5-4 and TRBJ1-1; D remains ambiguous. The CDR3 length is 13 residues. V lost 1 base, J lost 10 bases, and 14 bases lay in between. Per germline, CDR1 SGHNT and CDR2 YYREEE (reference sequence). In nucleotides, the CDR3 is TGTGCCAGCAGCTTGTACATAGGACGAGGAGCTTTCTTT. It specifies CASSLYIGRGAFF.

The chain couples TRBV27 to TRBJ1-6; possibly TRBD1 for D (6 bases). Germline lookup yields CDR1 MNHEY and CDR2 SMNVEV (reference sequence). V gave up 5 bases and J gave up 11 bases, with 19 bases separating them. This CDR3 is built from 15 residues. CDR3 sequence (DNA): TGTGCCAGCAGTCCCCGAACAGGGTATTTGGCACCCCTCCACTTT. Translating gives CASSPRTGYLAPLHF.

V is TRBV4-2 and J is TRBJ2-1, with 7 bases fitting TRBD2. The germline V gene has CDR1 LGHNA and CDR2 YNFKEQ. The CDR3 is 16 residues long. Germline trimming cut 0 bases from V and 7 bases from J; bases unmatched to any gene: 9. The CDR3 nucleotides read TGTGCCAGCAGCCAAGATTTACTAGCGAGAGGGAATGAGCAGTTCTTC. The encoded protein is CASSQDLLARGNEQFF.

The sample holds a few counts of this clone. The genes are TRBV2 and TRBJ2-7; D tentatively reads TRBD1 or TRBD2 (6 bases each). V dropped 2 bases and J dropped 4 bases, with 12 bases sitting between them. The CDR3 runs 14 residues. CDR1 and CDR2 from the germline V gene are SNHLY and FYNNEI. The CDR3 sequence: CASSEWGAGYEQYF. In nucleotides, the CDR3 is TGTGCCAGCAGTGAATGGGGGGCCGGATACGAGCAGTACTTC.

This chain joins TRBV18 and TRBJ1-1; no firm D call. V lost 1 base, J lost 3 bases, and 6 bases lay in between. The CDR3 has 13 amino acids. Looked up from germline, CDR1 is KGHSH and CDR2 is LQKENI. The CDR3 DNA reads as TGTGCCAGCTCACCACTTAAGGACACTGAAGCTTTCTTT. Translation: CASSPLKDTEAFF.

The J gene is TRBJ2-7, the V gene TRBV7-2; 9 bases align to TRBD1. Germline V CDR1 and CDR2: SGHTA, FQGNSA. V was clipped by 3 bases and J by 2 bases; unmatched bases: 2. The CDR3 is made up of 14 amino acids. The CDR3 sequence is CASSFRDRAYEQYF. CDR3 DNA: TGTGCCAGCAGCTTCCGGGACAGGGCCTACGAGCAGTACTTC. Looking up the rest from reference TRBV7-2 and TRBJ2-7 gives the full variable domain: GAGVSQSPSNKVTEKGKDVELRCDPISGHTALYWYRQSLGQGLEFLIYFQGNSAPDKSGLPSDRFSAERTGGSVSTLTIQRTQQEDSAVYLCASSFRDRAYEQYFGPGTRLTVT.

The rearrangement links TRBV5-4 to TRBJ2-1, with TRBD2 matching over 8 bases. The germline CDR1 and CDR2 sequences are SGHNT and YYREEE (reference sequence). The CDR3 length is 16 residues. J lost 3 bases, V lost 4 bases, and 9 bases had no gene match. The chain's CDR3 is CASSVPRGGGYNEQFF. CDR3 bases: TGTGCCAGCAGCGTGCCTCGGGGGGGCGGCTACAATGAGCAGTTCTTC.

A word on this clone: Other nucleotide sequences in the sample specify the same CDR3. Here the CDR3 DNA reads TGCGCCAGCAGCCCGGGACAGGGGGTAACAGATACGCAGTATTTT. Translating gives CASSPGQGVTDTQYF. The chain uses TRBV5-1 and TRBJ2-3; TRBD1 matches at 11 bases. Germline V gene sequence: CDR1 SGHRS, CDR2 YFSETQ. Losses at the gene ends were 4 bases for V and 3 bases for J; bases not matched to a gene: 4. This CDR3 contains 15 residues.

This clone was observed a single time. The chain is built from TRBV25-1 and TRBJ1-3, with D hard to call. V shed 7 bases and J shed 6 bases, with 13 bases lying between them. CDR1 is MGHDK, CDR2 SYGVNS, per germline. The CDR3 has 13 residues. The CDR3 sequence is CASIGPSQNTIYF. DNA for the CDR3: TGTGCCAGCATTGGTCCGTCCCAAAACACCATATATTTT. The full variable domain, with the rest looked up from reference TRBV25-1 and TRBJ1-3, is EADIYQTPRYLVIGTGKKITLECSQTMGHDKMYWYQQDPGMELHLIHYSYGVNSTEKGDLSSESTVSRIRTEHFPLTLESARPSHTSQYLCASIGPSQNTIYFGEGSWLTVV.

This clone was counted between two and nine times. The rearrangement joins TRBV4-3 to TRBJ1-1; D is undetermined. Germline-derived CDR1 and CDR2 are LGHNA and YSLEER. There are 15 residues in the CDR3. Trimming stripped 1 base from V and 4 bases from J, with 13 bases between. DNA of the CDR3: TGCGCCAGCAGCCAAGCGATAGGCCCGAGCACTGAAGCTTTCTTT. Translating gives CASSQAIGPSTEAFF.

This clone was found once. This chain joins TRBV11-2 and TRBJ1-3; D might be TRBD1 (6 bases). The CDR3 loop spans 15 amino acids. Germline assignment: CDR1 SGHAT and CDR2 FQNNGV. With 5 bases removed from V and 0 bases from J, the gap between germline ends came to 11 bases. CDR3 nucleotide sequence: TGTGCCAGCAGCCTCGACAGGCACTCTGGAAACACCATATATTTT. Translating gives CASSLDRHSGNTIYF.

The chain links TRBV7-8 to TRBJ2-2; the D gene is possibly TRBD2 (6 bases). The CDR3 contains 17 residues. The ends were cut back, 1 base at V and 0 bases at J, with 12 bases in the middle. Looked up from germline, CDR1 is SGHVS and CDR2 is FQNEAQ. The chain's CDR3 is CASSLVIGGANTGELFF. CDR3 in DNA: TGTGCCAGCAGCTTAGTGATTGGAGGGGCGAACACCGGGGAGCTGTTTTTT.

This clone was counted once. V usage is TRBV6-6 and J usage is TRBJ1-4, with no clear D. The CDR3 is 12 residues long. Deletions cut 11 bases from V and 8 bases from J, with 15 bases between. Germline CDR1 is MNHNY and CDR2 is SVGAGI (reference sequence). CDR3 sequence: CAAREGPEKLFF. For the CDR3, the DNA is TGTGCCGCCCGGGAGGGTCCAGAAAAACTGTTTTTT.

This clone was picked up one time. The CDR3 DNA is TGTGCCAGCTCACCGGCAGAACAGCAGTACTTC. Encoded protein: CASSPAEQQYF. The J gene is TRBJ2-7, the V gene TRBV18; D gene uncertain. Germline CDR1 and CDR2: KGHSH and LQKENI. The CDR3 consists of 11 residues. Trimming pared 3 bases from V and 8 bases from J, leaving 8 bases between.

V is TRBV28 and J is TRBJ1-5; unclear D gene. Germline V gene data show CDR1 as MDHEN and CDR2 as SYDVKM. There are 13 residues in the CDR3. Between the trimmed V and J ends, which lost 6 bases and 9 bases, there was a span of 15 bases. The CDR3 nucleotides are TGTGCCAGCAGCCCGTCTTACCGGACGCCCCAGCATTTT. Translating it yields CASSPSYRTPQHF.

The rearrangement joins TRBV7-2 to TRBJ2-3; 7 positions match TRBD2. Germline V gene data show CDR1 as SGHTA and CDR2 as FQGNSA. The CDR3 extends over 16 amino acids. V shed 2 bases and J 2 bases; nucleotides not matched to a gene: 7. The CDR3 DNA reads TGTGCCAGCAGCTTACAAGCGGGGTTCTTCACAGATACGCAGTATTTT. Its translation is CASSLQAGFFTDTQYF. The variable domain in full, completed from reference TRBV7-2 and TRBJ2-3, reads GAGVSQSPSNKVTEKGKDVELRCDPISGHTALYWYRQSLGQGLEFLIYFQGNSAPDKSGLPSDRFSAERTGGSVSTLTIQRTQQEDSAVYLCASSLQAGFFTDTQYFGPGTRLTVL.

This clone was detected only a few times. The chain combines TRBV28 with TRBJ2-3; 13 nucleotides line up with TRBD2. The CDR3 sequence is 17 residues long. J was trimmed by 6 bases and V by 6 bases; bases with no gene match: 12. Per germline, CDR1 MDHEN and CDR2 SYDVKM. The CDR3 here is CASRLGTSGDWDDTQYF. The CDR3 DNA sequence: TGTGCCAGCAGGCTAGGGACTAGCGGGGACTGGGACGATACGCAGTATTTT. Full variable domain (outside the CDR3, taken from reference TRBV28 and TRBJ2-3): DVKVTQSSRYLVKRTGEKVFLECVQDMDHENMFWYRQDPGLGLRLIYFSYDVKMKEKGDIPEGYSVSREKKERFSLILESASTNQTSMYLCASRLGTSGDWDDTQYFGPGTRLTVL.

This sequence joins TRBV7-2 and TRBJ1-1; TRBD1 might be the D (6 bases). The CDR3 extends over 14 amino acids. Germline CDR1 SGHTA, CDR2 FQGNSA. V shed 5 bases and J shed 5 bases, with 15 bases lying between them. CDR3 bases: TGTGCCAGCAGCGCCCGGACAGTAAGGACTGAAGCTTTCTTT. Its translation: CASSARTVRTEAFF.

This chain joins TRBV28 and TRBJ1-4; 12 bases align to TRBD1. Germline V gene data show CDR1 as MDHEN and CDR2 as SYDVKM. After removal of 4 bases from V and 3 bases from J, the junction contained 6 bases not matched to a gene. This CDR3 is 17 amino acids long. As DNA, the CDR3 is TGTGCCAGCAGTTCCCCGGGACAGGGGGCCTCTAATGAAAAACTGTTTTTT. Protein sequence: CASSSPGQGASNEKLFF. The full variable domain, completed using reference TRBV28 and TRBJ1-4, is DVKVTQSSRYLVKRTGEKVFLECVQDMDHENMFWYRQDPGLGLRLIYFSYDVKMKEKGDIPEGYSVSREKKERFSLILESASTNQTSMYLCASSSPGQGASNEKLFFGSGTQLSVL.

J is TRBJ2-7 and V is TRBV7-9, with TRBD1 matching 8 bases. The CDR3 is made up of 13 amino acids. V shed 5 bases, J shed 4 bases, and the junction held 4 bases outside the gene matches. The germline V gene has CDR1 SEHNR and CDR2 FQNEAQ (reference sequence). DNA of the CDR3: TGTGCCAGCAGCAAAACAGGGGGGTACGAGCAGTACTTC. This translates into CASSKTGGYEQYF.

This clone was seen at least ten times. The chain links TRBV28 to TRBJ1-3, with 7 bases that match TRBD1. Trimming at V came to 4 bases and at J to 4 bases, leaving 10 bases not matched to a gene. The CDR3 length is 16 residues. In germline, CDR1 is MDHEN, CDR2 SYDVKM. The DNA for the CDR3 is TGTGCCAGCAGTTCGGACAGGAAGGCTTTGGGAAACACCATATATTTT. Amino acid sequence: CASSSDRKALGNTIYF. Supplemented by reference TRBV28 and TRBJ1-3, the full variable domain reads DVKVTQSSRYLVKRTGEKVFLECVQDMDHENMFWYRQDPGLGLRLIYFSYDVKMKEKGDIPEGYSVSREKKERFSLILESASTNQTSMYLCASSSDRKALGNTIYFGEGSWLTVV.

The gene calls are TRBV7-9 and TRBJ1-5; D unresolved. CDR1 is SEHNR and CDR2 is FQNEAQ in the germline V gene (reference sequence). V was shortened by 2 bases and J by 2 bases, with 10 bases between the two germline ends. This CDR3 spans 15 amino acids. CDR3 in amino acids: CASSLYGLGNQPQHF. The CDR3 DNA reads TGTGCCAGCAGCTTATACGGTTTGGGCAATCAGCCCCAGCATTTT. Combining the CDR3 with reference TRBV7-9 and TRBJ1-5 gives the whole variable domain DTGVSQNPRHKITKRGQNVTFRCDPISEHNRLYWYRQTLGQGPEFLTYFQNEAQLEKSRLLSDRFSAERPKGSFSTLEIQRTEQGDSAMYLCASSLYGLGNQPQHFGDGTRLSIL.

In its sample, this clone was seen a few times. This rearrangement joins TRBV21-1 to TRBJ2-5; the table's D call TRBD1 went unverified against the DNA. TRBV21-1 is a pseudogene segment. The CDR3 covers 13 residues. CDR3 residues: CAGPLGPPGTQYF. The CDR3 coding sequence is TGTGCCGGTCCCCTGGGCCCCCCTGGGACCCAGTACTTC.